This T cell receptor beta chain was recovered during a study of CD8+ T cells in alopecia areata. Note on this clone: Antigen: not known.

Isolated RNA was reverse transcribed into cDNA used as the sequencing template. Clones were read by immunoSEQ multiplex PCR, and TCRdb kept only the in-frame ones, dropping some. Among some 220,000 clones, under 60% were seen once, and the ten largest hold about 1.6%. Findings and limits, study-wide: Both scalp clonality and the expanded CD8+ clones among the top 100 showed a significant decrease with tofacitinib.

Noted treatment: oral pan-JAK inhibitor, 5-10 mg twice daily. Germline values: CDR1 SNHLY, CDR2 FYNNEI. The CDR3 has 12 amino acids. The junction had 4 bases not matched to a gene; V was cut back by 9 bases and J by 4 bases. This specimen was CD4+ T cells sorted from blood, taken at week 4, from a patient treated with tofacitinib. The sequence was collected from a human donor with alopecia areata. V is TRBV2 and J is TRBJ1-2, with TRBD1 identical over 8 bases. The CDR3 DNA reads TGTGCCAGTACCACAGGGGGCTATGGCTACACCTTC. Protein sequence: CASTTGGYGYTF.